The 17 T cell receptor beta chains listed next were all sequenced from one sample in a study of regulatory T cells in long-lasting Graves disease. Time point of the sample: newly diagnosed GD, antithyroid drugs for less than 3 months. The authors made the TCR library using RNA they extracted from PBMCs. Arm-PCR of CDR3 regions with iRepertoire HTBI primers generated TCR beta libraries. TCRdb re-called the multiplex PCR reads through MiXCR, storing one row per CDR3 protein. Among under 700,000 distinct CDR3 sequences listed, about 16% were seen once. The same sample was also studied in work on T cells in Graves' hyperthyroidism and ophthalmopathy.

The sequenced sample was peripheral blood mononuclear cells (PBMCs), obtained at new diagnosis, from a patient treated with antithyroid drugs. The receptors stem from a woman aged 35-65 years with Graves disease.

This clonotype was counted many times. CDR3 nucleotide sequence: TGTGCCAGCAGCCAAGTAGGGGGCGGCGAAGCTTTCTTT. It yields the protein CASSQVGGGEAFF. The J gene is TRBJ1-1, the V gene TRBV3-1; 7 bases line up with TRBD1. Germline CDR1 LGHDT, CDR2 YNNKEL (reference sequence). The V segment lost 1 base and the J segment 8 bases; nucleotides outside the gene matches: 4. The CDR3 covers 13 residues.

This clonotype was counted many times. The chain carries TRBV3-1 and TRBJ2-7, with TRBD2 matching over 8 bases. Looked up from germline, CDR1 is LGHDT and CDR2 is YNNKEL (reference sequence). The trim removed 4 bases at V and 2 bases at J, leaving 10 bases unmatched. The CDR3 contains 16 residues. In DNA, the CDR3 is TGTGCCAGCAGCCTCTCTGGGGGACTAGGCACCTACGAGCAGTACTTC. Protein product: CASSLSGGLGTYEQYF.

The rearrangement uses TRBV4-1 and TRBJ2-3; D remains unclear. The V gene lost 1 base and the J gene lost 11 bases, with 13 bases spanning the gap. From germline, CDR1 is MGHRA and CDR2 YSYEKL. The CDR3 runs 13 residues. CDR3 sequence (DNA): TGCGCCAGCAGCCAAGGGCCCGGGTCGGAGCAGTATTTT. This encodes CASSQGPGSEQYF.

This clonotype was recorded at least ten times. The J gene is TRBJ1-1, the V gene TRBV6-5; the D is unclear. In germline, CDR1 is MNHEY, CDR2 SVGAGI. The CDR3 runs 13 residues. V shed 2 bases and J shed 8 bases, with 12 bases lying between them. CDR3 DNA: TGTGCCAGCAGTTACAACCATGCTACAGAAGCTTTCTTT. Its translation is CASSYNHATEAFF.

The V call is TRBV5-1, the J call TRBJ1-2; 7 bases line up with TRBD1. Germline V gene sequence: CDR1 SGHRS, CDR2 YFSETQ. The CDR3 length is 14 residues. Trimming took 2 bases from V and 5 from J; bases not matched to a gene: 6. CDR3 DNA: TGCGCCAGCAGCTTCTCGGGGACAGAGTATGGCTACACCTTC. As protein: CASSFSGTEYGYTF.

This clonotype was recorded a few times. The chain joins TRBV7-9 to TRBJ1-1; TRBD1 is a possible D gene (5 bases). This CDR3 contains 14 residues. V shed 3 bases and J shed 4 bases, with 12 bases lying between them. CDR1 and CDR2 (germline): SEHNR, FQNEAQ (reference sequence). The CDR3 spells CASSFGIGGTEAFF. CDR3 in DNA: TGTGCCAGCAGCTTTGGGATTGGGGGCACTGAAGCTTTCTTT.

This clonotype appeared a few times. The gene calls are TRBV15 and TRBJ1-1; the D is unclear. The CDR3 has 13 amino acids. The germline V and J ends were trimmed by 0 bases and 8 bases, with 10 bases remaining between them. Per germline, CDR1 LNHNV and CDR2 YYDKDF (reference sequence). The CDR3 DNA reads TGTGCCACCAGCAGAGATGGCGGTCGCGAAGCTTTCTTT. This gives the protein CATSRDGGREAFF. The full variable domain, its missing parts supplied by reference TRBV15 and TRBJ1-1, is DAMVIQNPRYQVTQFGKPVTLSCSQTLNHNVMYWYQQKSSQAPKLLFHYYDKDFNNEADTPDNFQSRRPNTSFCFLDIRSPGLGDTAMYLCATSRDGGREAFFGQGTRLTVV.

This clonotype was counted only a few times. This rearrangement joins TRBV5-1 to TRBJ2-1, with D perhaps TRBD1 (5 bases). Germline values: CDR1 SGHRS, CDR2 YFSETQ. The CDR3 sequence is 17 residues long. V lost 1 base to trimming and J lost 3 bases, with 17 bases between them. The CDR3 spells CASSLWSGQDLYNEQFF. The CDR3 region has the DNA TGCGCCAGCAGCTTGTGGTCAGGACAAGACCTCTACAATGAGCAGTTCTTC.

Worth noting for this clonotype: A clone one base away is much larger, so this may be a read error. This chain links TRBV7-2 with TRBJ2-3; 10 bases agree with TRBD1. CDR1 and CDR2 (germline): SGHTA, FQGNSA. This CDR3 spans 14 amino acids. The CDR3 DNA follows: TGTGCCAGCACCGACAGGGGGCTCACAGGTACGCAGTATTTT. Encoded protein: CASTDRGLTGTQYF.

This clonotype has ten or more counts. The chain recombines TRBV6-1 with TRBJ2-1; 11 bases map to TRBD1. In germline, CDR1 is MNHNS, CDR2 SASEGT. CDR3 size: 15 residues. V dropped 6 bases and J dropped 6; count of bases not matched to a gene: 7. For the CDR3, the DNA is TGTGCCAGCAGCCACCGGGACAGGGGGTTCAATGAGCAGTTCTTC. Translation: CASSHRDRGFNEQFF.

This clonotype came up many times. The rearrangement joins TRBV6-9 to TRBJ1-1; unclear D gene. V shed 3 bases and J shed 1 base, with 15 bases lying between them. CDR1 and CDR2 from the germline V gene are MNHGY and SVAAGI. This CDR3 contains 16 residues. CDR3 sequence reads: CASSYSIYRGNTEAFF. In nucleotides, the CDR3 is TGTGCCAGCAGTTACTCAATCTACCGGGGGAACACTGAAGCTTTCTTT.

Concerning this clonotype: The limits of the CDR3 on the DNA are not certain, so only TCRdb's listed CDR3 is given. The chain couples TRBV7-8 to TRBJ1-6. The CDR3 has 13 amino acids, counting both end residues. The germline V gene encodes CDR1 SGHVS and CDR2 FQNEAQ. CDR3 sequence reads: CASSFGSGIPWDF.

The sample holds many counts of this clonotype. This chain connects TRBV28 to TRBJ1-6; a possible D gene is TRBD1 (5 bases). CDR3 length: 14 amino acids. CDR1 and CDR2 (germline): MDHEN, SYDVKM. V lost 6 bases and J 9 bases, leaving 15 bases between the germline ends. The CDR3 spells CASSRPGPGSPLHF. The CDR3 DNA follows: TGTGCCAGCAGCCGCCCGGGGCCTGGTTCACCCCTCCACTTT.

The chain couples TRBV4-1 to TRBJ2-2, with TRBD2 as a possible D gene (7 bases). Germline V gives CDR1 MGHRA, CDR2 YSYEKL. The CDR3 is made up of 17 amino acids. V lost 2 bases and J 6 bases, leaving 19 bases between the germline ends. The CDR3 loop is CASSQILRGADAGELFF. The CDR3 nucleotides read TGCGCCAGCAGCCAAATCCTTCGGGGGGCCGACGCCGGGGAGCTGTTTTTT.

This clonotype was seen many times. The chain links TRBV11-2 to TRBJ2-3, with 15 bases identical to TRBD2. Unmatched junction bases numbered 4, after V lost 2 bases and J lost 4 bases. CDR1 is SGHAT and CDR2 is FQNNGV in the germline V gene. There are 17 residues in the CDR3. CDR3 region: CASSLRTSGGVSDTQYF. The DNA of the CDR3 is TGTGCCAGCAGCTTACGGACTAGCGGGGGGGTATCAGATACGCAGTATTTT.

This clonotype was found a few times. This chain links TRBV6-2 or TRBV6-3 with TRBJ2-3, with D tentatively TRBD2 (6 bases). The CDR3 is made up of 14 amino acids. Trimming shortened V by 7 bases and J by 1 base, and 12 bases separated the two germline ends. Per the germline V gene, CDR1 is MNHEY and CDR2 is SVGEGT. As DNA, the CDR3 is TGTGCCAGCACCCCTCCGGGGGGCACAGATACGCAGTATTTT. Translated: CASTPPGGTDTQYF.

This clonotype was counted only a few times. V usage is TRBV24-1 and J usage is TRBJ2-3; 9 bases fit TRBD2. Germline CDR1 reads KGHDR; CDR2 reads SFDVKD. V trimming: 5 bases; J trimming: 2 bases; junction bases outside the gene matches: 7. The CDR3 spans 16 residues. The CDR3 sequence: CATSGPAGGPTDTQYF. Here the CDR3 DNA reads TGTGCCACCAGTGGTCCCGCGGGGGGGCCCACAGATACGCAGTATTTT.